The present T cell receptor beta chain was sequenced within a study of vaccination effects on CD4 cells after COVID-19 (dated by TCRdb to about 2022). With respect to the entire study: Each participant received two doses of an mRNA SARS-CoV-2 vaccine, either BNT162b2 or mRNA-1273. Pre-vaccine samples were drawn from a couple of convalescent patients 16 days and one week before the first dose, at 142 and 148 days after COVID-19 diagnosis. SARS-CoV-2 spike-specific CD4+ TCR repertoires from before and after mRNA vaccination were compared in COVID-19 convalescent patients and in infection-naive vaccine recipients. A total of approximately 9 COVID-19 convalescent patients and several SARS-CoV-2-naive healthy vaccine recipients were included in the full study. The Oncomine TCR Beta short-read assay on an Illumina iSeq 100 was used to sequence cultures from other donors in the study. Study-level results and caveats: Only a small number of convalescent patients were included, and no early post-infection timepoints were available, which limited the study. Both infection-induced and vaccine-induced clones contracted markedly at late post-vaccination timepoints, which is consistent with waning T cell responses. In convalescent patients, the post-vaccine spike-reactive repertoire consisted mainly of new vaccine-induced clones, largely distinct from infection-induced clones.

V is shortened by 4 bases, J by 5 bases, and the region joining them spans 8 bases. CDR3 length: 12 amino acids, cysteine to phenylalanine. CDR3 DNA is the only sequence kept; it has 36 bases, read in frame from the first base. Based on the germline V gene, the CDR1 and CDR2 sequences are SQVTM and ANQGSEA. A word on this clone: The clone's antigen remains unknown. No base qualities exist here, and no much larger clone lies one base off it.

Receptor amplification or capture employed the immunoSEQ multiplex PCR assay. TCR beta CDR3 sequencing was performed on DNA from the cultured, isolated CD4+ T cells. Per the source publication's procedure: Non-productive TCR sequences were removed, reads were trimmed to the CDR3 region, and CDR3s of at least 7 amino acids were retained. Antigen-specific clonotypes were identified using the MANAFEST web app by comparison of expansion in peptide wells against reference cultures. For clones to be considered positive, expansion at FDR<0.05 versus reference and all other wells, an odds ratio above 5, and a frequency above 0.1% in two replicate wells were required. Cross-reactive clonotypes were defined as significantly expanded in SARS-CoV-2 spike wells and in at least one common cold coronavirus spike condition. Levenshtein distance calculated with the stringdist R package was used to assess CDR3 similarity, and unrooted trees were constructed with ape in R 3.6.1. TCRdb's version of the immuneACCESS table is confined to in-frame rearrangements and falls short of the full clone set. An unresolved V gene accounts for under half of the shortfall where checked; the remainder is of unknown origin. D and trimming come from the DNA, and the V and J calls and clone size come from that table. This sample gives some 19,000 clones in total; roughly 80% of them show up just once. The ten biggest clones cover roughly 34% of the sample.

To identify antigen-specific CD4+ T cell clonotypes by their expansion, the ViraFEST assay first stimulated PBMC with viral peptide pools and then applied TCR sequencing. After less than 13 days of culture, CD4+ T cells were isolated with the EasySep CD4+ T cell isolation kit. Convalescent patients had PCR-confirmed SARS-CoV-2 infection between March and December 2020, before Alpha, Beta and Delta variants emerged in the United States. Each well held roughly 2 million PBMC cultured in IMDM containing about 5.5% human AB serum, about 10 IU/ml IL-2 and gentamicin, along with roughly 10 ug/ml peptides. On days 3 and 7, half of the culture medium was replaced with fresh IL-2-containing medium. Unless noted otherwise, every peptide stimulation condition was grown in triplicate wells. PBMC were separated from whole blood using Ficoll-Paque Plus gradient centrifugation and were then either cryopreserved at -140C or used fresh. The QIAamp micro DNA kit was used to extract genomic DNA from the cultured CD4+ T cells.

This specimen was CD4+ T cells from PBMCs cultured with a peptide pool, taken before COVID-19 vaccination. This TCR was recovered from a human donor who had a prior SARS-CoV-2 infection. The chain was built from TRBV29-1 and TRBJ1-4; the D gene is perhaps TRBD1, on 5 matching bases. The DNA is TGCAGCGTTGCAGGGATCAATGAAAAACTGTTTTTT. Translated, it reads CSVAGINEKLFF.